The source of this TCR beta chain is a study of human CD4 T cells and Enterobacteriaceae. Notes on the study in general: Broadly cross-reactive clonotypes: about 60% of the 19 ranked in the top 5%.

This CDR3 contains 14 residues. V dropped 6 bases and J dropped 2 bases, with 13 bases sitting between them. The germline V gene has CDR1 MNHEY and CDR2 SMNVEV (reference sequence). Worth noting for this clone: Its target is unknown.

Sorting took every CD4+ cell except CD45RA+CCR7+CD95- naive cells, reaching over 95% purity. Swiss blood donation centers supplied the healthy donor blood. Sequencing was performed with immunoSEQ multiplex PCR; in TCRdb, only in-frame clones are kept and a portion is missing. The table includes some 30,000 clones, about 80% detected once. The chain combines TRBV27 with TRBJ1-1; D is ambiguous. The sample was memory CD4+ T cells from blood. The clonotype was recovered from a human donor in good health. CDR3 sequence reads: CASSRGWANTEAFF. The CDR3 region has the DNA TGTGCCAGCAGCCGCGGGTGGGCCAACACTGAAGCTTTCTTT.